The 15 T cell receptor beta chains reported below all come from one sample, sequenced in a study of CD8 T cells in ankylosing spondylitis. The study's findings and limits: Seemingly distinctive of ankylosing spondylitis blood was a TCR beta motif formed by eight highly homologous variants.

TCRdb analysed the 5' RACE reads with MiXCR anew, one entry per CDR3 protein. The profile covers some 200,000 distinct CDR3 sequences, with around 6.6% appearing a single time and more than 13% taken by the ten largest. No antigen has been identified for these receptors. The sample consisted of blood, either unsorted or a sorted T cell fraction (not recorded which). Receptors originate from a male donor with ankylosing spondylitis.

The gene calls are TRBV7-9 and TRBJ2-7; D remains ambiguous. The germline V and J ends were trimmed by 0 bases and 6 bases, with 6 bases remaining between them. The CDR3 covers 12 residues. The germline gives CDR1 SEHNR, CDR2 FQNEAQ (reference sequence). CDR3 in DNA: TGTGCCAGCAGCTTAGCCTCCCTCGAGCAGTACTTC. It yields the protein CASSLASLEQYF.

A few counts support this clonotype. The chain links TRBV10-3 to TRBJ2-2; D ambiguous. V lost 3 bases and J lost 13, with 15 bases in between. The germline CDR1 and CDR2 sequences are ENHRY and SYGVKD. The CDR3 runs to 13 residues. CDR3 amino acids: CAISEPANFRLFF. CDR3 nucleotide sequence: TGTGCCATCAGTGAACCGGCAAACTTCCGGCTGTTTTTT.

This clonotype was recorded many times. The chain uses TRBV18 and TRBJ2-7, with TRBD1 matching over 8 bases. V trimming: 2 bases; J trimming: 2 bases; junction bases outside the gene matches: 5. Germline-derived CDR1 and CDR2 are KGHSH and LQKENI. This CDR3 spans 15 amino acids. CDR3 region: CASSPMDRAPYEQYF. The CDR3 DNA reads TGTGCCAGCTCACCAATGGACAGGGCGCCCTACGAGCAGTACTTC.

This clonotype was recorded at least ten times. CDR3 loop: CASSPDETHSSYEQYF. For the CDR3, the DNA is TGTGCCAGCAGCCCCGACGAGACTCACAGCTCCTACGAGCAGTACTTC. The V gene is TRBV4-2, the J gene TRBJ2-7; no clear D gene. This CDR3 is built from 16 residues. CDR1 LGHNA and CDR2 YNFKEQ come from the germline V gene. Trimming took off 4 bases at V and 0 bases at J, with 16 bases between the two ends.

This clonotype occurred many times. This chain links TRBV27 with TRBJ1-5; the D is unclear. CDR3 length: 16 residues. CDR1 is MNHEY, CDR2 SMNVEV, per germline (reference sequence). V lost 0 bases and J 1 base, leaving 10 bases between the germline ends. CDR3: CASSLSFGASNQPQHF. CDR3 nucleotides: TGTGCCAGCAGTTTATCATTTGGCGCGAGCAATCAGCCCCAGCATTTT.

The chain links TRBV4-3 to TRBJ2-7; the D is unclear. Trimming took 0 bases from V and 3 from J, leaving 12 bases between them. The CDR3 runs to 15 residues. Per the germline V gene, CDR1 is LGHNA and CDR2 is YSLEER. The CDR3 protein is CASSQDTLQSYEQYF. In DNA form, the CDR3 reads TGCGCCAGCAGCCAAGATACATTGCAGAGCTACGAGCAGTACTTC.

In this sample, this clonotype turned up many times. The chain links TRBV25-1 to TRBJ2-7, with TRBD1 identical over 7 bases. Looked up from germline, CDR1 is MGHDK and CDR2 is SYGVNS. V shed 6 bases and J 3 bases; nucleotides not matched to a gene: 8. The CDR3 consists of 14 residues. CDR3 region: CASRQTGNIYEQYF. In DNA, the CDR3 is TGTGCCAGCAGACAGACAGGGAATATCTACGAGCAGTACTTC.

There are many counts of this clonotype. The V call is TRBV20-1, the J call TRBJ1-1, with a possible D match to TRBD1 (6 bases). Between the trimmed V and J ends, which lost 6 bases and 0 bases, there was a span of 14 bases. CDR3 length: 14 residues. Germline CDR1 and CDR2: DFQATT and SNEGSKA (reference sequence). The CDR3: CSAGRQALNTEAFF. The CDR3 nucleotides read TGCAGTGCAGGACGACAGGCCCTGAACACTGAAGCTTTCTTT.

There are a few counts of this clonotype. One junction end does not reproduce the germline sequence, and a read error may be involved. The CDR3 is CASSLTGRSYSNKQFF. The CDR3 DNA is TGTGCCAGCAGCTTAACTGGGCGGTCGTATTCCAATAAGCAGTTCTTC. This chain joins TRBV7-8 and TRBJ2-1; D is ambiguous. Germline CDR1 reads SGHVS; CDR2 reads FQNEAQ. This CDR3 is 16 amino acids long.

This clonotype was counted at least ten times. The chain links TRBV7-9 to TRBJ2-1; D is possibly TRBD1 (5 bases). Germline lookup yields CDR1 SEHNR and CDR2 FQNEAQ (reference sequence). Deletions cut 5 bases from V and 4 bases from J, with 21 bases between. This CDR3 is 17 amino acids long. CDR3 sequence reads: CASSQLMRRDRYNEQFF. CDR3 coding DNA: TGTGCCAGCAGCCAACTTATGCGACGTGACAGATACAATGAGCAGTTCTTC.

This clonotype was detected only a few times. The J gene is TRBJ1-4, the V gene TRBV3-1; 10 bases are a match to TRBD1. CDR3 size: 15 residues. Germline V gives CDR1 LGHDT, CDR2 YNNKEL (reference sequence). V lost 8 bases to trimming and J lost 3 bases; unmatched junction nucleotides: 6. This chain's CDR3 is CASARDRGSNEKLFF. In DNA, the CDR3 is TGTGCCAGCGCCCGGGACAGGGGTTCTAATGAAAAACTGTTTTTT.

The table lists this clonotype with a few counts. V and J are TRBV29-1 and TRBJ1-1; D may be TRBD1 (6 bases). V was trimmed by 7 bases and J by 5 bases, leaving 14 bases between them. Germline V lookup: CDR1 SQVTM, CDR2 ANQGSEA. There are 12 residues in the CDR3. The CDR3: CSAPITGTEAFF. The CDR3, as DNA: TGCAGCGCCCCCATCACAGGGACTGAAGCTTTCTTT.

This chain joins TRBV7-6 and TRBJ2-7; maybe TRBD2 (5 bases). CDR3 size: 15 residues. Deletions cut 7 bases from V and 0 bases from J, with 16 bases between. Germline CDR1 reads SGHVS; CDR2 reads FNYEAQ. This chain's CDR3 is CASTPETGSSYEQYF. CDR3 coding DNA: TGTGCCAGCACCCCGGAGACGGGGAGCTCCTACGAGCAGTACTTC.

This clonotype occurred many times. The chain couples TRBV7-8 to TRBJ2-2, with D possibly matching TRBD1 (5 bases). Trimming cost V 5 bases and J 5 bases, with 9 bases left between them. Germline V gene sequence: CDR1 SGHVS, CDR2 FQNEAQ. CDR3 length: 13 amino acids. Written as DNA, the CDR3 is TGTGCCAGCAGCGATCAGGGTACCGGGGAGCTGTTTTTT. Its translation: CASSDQGTGELFF.

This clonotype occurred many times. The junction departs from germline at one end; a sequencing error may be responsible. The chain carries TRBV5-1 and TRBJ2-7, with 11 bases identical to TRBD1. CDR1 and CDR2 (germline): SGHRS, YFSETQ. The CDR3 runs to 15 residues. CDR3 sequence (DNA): TGTGCCAGCAGCTTAGGACAGGGGGCGCGGTACGAGCAGTACTTC. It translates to CASSLGQGARYEQYF.